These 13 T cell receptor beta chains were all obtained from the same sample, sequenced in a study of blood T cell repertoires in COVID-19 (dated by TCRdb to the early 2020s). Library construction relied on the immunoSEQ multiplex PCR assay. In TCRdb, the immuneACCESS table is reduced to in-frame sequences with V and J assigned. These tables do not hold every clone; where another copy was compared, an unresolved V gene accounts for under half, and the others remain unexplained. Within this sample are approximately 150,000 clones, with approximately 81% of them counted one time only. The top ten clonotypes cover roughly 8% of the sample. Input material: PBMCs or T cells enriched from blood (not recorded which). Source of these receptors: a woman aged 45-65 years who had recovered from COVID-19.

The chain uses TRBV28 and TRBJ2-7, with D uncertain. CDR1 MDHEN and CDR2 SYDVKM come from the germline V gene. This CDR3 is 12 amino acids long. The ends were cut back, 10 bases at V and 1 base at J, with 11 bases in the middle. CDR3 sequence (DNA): TGTGCCACCGGCGGCTTTTCCTACGAGCAGTACTTC. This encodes CATGGFSYEQYF.

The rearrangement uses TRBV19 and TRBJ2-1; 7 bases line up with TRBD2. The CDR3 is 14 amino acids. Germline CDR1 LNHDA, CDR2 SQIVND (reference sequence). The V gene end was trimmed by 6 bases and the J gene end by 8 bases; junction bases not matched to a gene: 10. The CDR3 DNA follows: TGTGCCAGTAGCCGGGGAGGACTAGTCGATGAGCAGTTCTTC. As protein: CASSRGGLVDEQFF. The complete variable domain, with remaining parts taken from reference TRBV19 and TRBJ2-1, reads DGGITQSPKYLFRKEGQNVTLSCEQNLNHDAMYWYRQDPGQGLRLIYYSQIVNDFQKGDIAEGYSVSREKKESFPLTVTSAQKNPTAFYLCASSRGGLVDEQFFGPGTRLTVL.

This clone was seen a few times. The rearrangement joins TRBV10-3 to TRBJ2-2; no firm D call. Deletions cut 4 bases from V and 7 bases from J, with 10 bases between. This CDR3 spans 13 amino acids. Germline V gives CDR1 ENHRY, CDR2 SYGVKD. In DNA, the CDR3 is TGTGCCATCAGTGGGCAATTGGTCGGGGAGCTGTTTTTT. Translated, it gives CAISGQLVGELFF.

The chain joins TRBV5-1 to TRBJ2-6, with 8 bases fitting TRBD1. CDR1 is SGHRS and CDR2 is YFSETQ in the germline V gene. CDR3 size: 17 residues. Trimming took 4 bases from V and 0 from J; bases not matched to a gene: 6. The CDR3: CASSRTGGTSGANVLTF. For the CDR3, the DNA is TGCGCCAGCAGCCGTACAGGGGGAACCTCTGGGGCCAACGTCCTGACTTTC.

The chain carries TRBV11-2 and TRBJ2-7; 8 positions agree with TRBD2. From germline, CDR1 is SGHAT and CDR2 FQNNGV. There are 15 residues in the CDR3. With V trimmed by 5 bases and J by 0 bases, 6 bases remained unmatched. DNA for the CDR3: TGTGCCAGCAGCCTGACTAGCGTTAGCTCCTACGAGCAGTACTTC. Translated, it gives CASSLTSVSSYEQYF.

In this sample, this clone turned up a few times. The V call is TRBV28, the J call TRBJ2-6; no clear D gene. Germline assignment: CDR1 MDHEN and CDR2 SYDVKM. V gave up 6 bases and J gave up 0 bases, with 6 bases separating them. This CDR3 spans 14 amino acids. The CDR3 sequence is CASSYLSGANVLTF. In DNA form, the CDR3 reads TGTGCCAGCAGCTACCTCTCTGGGGCCAACGTCCTGACTTTC.

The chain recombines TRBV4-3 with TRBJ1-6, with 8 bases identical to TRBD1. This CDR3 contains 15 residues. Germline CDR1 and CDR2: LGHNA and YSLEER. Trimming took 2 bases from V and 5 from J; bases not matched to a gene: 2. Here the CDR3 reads CASSQQDRDNSPLHF. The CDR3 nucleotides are TGCGCCAGCAGCCAACAGGACAGGGATAATTCACCCCTCCACTTT.

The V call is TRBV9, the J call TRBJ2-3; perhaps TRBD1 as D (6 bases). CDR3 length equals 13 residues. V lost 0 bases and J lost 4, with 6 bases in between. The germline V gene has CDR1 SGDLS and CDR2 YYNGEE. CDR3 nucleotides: TGTGCCAGCAGCGTAGAGGGGGCAGATACGCAGTATTTT. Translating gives CASSVEGADTQYF.

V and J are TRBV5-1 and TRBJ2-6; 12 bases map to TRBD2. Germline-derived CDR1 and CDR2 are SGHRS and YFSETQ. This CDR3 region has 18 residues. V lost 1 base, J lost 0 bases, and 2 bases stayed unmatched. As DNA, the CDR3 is TGCGCCAGCAGCTTGTCTAGCGGGAGGGCCTCTGGGGCCAACGTCCTGACTTTC. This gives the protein CASSLSSGRASGANVLTF.

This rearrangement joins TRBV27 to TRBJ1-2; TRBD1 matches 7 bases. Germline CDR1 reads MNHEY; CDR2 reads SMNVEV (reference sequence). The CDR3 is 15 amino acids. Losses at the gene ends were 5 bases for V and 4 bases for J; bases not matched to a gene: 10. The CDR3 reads CASSPSPTGTYGYTF. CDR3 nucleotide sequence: TGTGCCAGCAGTCCCAGCCCGACAGGGACCTATGGCTACACCTTC.

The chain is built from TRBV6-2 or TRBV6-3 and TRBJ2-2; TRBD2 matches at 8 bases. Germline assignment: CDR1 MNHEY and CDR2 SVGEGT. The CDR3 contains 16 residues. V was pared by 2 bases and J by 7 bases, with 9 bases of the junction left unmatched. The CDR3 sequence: CASSYAGGRGIGELFF. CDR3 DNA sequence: TGTGCCAGCAGTTACGCGGGAGGAAGAGGAATCGGGGAGCTGTTTTTT.

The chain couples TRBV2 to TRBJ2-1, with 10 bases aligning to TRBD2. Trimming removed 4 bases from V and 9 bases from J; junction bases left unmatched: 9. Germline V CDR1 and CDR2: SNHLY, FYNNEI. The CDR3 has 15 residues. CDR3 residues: CASSGEGLAIVEQFF. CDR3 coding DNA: TGTGCCAGCAGTGGGGAGGGACTAGCGATTGTTGAGCAGTTCTTC.

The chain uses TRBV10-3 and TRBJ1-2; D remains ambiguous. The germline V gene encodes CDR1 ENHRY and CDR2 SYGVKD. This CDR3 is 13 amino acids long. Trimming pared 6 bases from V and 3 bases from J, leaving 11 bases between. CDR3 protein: CAIRRPEDYGYTF. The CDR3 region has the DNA TGTGCCATCAGGCGCCCAGAGGACTATGGCTACACCTTC.